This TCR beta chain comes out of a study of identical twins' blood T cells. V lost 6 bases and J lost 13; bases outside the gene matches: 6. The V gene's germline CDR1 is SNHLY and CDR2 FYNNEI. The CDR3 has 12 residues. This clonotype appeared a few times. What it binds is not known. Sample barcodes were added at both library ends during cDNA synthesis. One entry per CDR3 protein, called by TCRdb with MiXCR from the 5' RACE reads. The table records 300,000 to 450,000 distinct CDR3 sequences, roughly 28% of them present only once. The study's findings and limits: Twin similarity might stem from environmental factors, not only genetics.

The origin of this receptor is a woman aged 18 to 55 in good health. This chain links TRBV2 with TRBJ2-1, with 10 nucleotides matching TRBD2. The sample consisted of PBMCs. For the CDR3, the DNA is TGTGCCAGCAGATCTAGCGGGGGCCCTCAGTTCTTC. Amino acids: CASRSSGGPQFF.